Listed here are 29 T cell receptor beta chains from one sample, sequenced in a study of T cells in Graves' hyperthyroidism and ophthalmopathy. RNA transcripts gave rise to amplified TCR beta CDR3 regions. When the TCR CDR3 underwent first-round RT-PCR, the HTBI primer set was used. TCRdb called the multiplex PCR reads again in MiXCR, with one record for every CDR3 protein. The profile shows around 600,000 distinct CDR3 sequences, 13% to 15% of them singletons. The sequencing sample was made of blood. The receptors were sampled from a woman under 30 with Graves' ophthalmopathy.

The chain carries TRBV6-2 or TRBV6-3 and TRBJ2-3; TRBD1 might be the D (6 bases). The V end was cut by 2 bases, the J end by 1 base, with 10 bases between. Germline V gene data show CDR1 as MNHEY and CDR2 as SVGEGT. The CDR3 runs to 15 residues. The CDR3 coding sequence is TGTGCCAGCAGTTACGCCCCAGGGGGCACAGATACGCAGTATTTT. Encoded protein: CASSYAPGGTDTQYF.

Many counts were recorded for this clonotype. The chain joins TRBV12-3 or TRBV12-4 to TRBJ1-1, with D perhaps matching TRBD1 (6 bases). V was shortened by 5 bases and J by 3 bases, with 13 bases between the two germline ends. CDR3 size: 14 residues. The CDR3 region has the DNA TGTGCCAGCAGTCTCAGGGGCGGTGACACTGAAGCTTTCTTT. This sequence encodes CASSLRGGDTEAFF.

This chain joins TRBV20-1 and TRBJ1-6; tentatively, D is TRBD1 (5 bases). This CDR3 has 18 residues. The germline V and J ends were trimmed by 5 bases and 0 bases, with 20 bases remaining between them. CDR1 and CDR2 from the germline V gene are DFQATT and SNEGSKA (reference sequence). The CDR3 bases are TGCAGTGCTGGCGAGCTTGGGGGAACTAGCTCCTATAATTCACCCCTCCACTTT. This sequence encodes CSAGELGGTSSYNSPLHF.

The CDR3 is CASSLYSTNSPLHF. The CDR3 bases are TGTGCCAGCAGCTTGTACAGCACTAATTCACCCCTCCACTTT. This chain connects TRBV5-8 to TRBJ1-6; no definite D call. This CDR3 contains 14 residues. Per the germline V gene, CDR1 is SGHTS and CDR2 is YDEGEE. V gave up 1 base and J gave up 6 bases, with 8 bases separating them. Full variable domain (outside the CDR3, taken from reference TRBV5-8 and TRBJ1-6): EAGVTQSPTHLIKTRGQQATLRCSPISGHTSVYWYQQALGLGLQFLLWYDEGEERNRGNFPPRFSGRQFPNYSSELNVNALELEDSALYLCASSLYSTNSPLHFGNGTRLTVT.

This clonotype was seen many times. The V call is TRBV28, the J call TRBJ2-7, with D perhaps TRBD1 (6 bases). The CDR3 has 15 amino acids. CDR1 MDHEN and CDR2 SYDVKM come from the germline V gene. The V end was cut by 8 bases, the J end by 0 bases, with 17 bases between. The DNA of the CDR3 is TGTGCCAGCCGTTACAGCTCCAGGGGCTCCTACGAGCAGTACTTC. Translation gives CASRYSSRGSYEQYF.

There are many counts of this clonotype. At one end, the junction sequence differs from germline, possibly due to a read error. V gene TRBV7-7 combines with J gene TRBJ1-1; D is unclear. The CDR3 has 13 residues. Germline V CDR1 and CDR2: SSHAT, FNYEAQ (reference sequence). CDR3 nucleotide sequence: TGTGCTAGCAGCCAGGAGAGGAACACTGAAGCTTTCTTT. It translates to CASSQERNTEAFF.

This clonotype was detected a few times. The chain links TRBV6-1 to TRBJ1-2; unclear D gene. Germline V CDR1 and CDR2: MNHNS, SASEGT. Trimming cost V 5 bases and J 3 bases, with 13 bases left between them. The CDR3 runs to 14 residues. The CDR3 is CASSPDGPYYGYTF. CDR3 nucleotides: TGTGCCAGCAGTCCCGACGGACCCTACTATGGCTACACCTTC.

This clonotype was detected a few times. The chain couples TRBV27 to TRBJ1-1; D might be TRBD1 (5 bases). The CDR3 runs to 15 residues. Germline-derived CDR1 and CDR2 are MNHEY and SMNVEV (reference sequence). V was shortened by 2 bases and J by 4 bases, with 14 bases between the two germline ends. CDR3 DNA: TGTGCCAGCAGTTTAACCAGGGCGGGGAGCACTGAAGCTTTCTTT. Translated: CASSLTRAGSTEAFF.

About this clonotype: A much bigger clone sits one base away, suggesting this may be a read error. The V call is TRBV2, the J call TRBJ2-5; perhaps TRBD2 as D (6 bases). This CDR3 has 14 amino acids. Germline CDR1 and CDR2: SNHLY and FYNNEI. CDR3 DNA sequence: TGTGCCAGCACCATGACTAGTTCGGGAGAGAGCCAGTACTTC. This codes for CASTMTSSGESQYF.

This clonotype was observed a handful of times. This chain joins TRBV18 and TRBJ2-4, with 7 nucleotides matching TRBD2. The J call is doubtful: the DNA matches TRBJ2-1 better. Germline V gene sequence: CDR1 KGHSH, CDR2 LQKENI. The CDR3 is 13 amino acids. In DNA form, the CDR3 reads TGTGCCAGCTCACGGGCTAGCGGTCCGATTCAGTTCTTC. Protein: CASSRASGPIQFF.

This clonotype was detected ten times or more. V is TRBV7-3 and J is TRBJ2-1, with a possible D match to TRBD2 (5 bases). The germline gives CDR1 SGHTA, CDR2 FQGTGA. Between the trimmed V and J ends, which lost 4 bases and 4 bases, there was a span of 14 bases. The CDR3 consists of 15 residues. The chain's CDR3 is CASSSRLARYNEQFF. The CDR3 nucleotides are TGTGCCAGCAGCTCCCGGCTAGCTCGGTACAATGAGCAGTTCTTC.

This clonotype was recorded a few times. V is TRBV20-1 and J is TRBJ1-2; 9 nucleotides align to TRBD1. CDR1 and CDR2 from the germline V gene are DFQATT and SNEGSKA (reference sequence). The CDR3 sequence is 17 residues long. The J segment lost 4 bases and the V segment lost 0 bases, leaving 12 bases of the junction unmatched. The CDR3 is CSARDALRDRVIYGYTF. The DNA of the CDR3 is TGCAGTGCTAGAGATGCACTGAGGGACAGGGTTATCTATGGCTACACCTTC.

The V gene is TRBV7-9, the J gene TRBJ1-1; D gene uncertain. Trimming cost V 7 bases and J 1 base, with 13 bases left between them. The CDR3 loop spans 14 amino acids. Germline lookup yields CDR1 SEHNR and CDR2 FQNEAQ (reference sequence). CDR3 amino acids: CASNPILSNTEAFF. DNA for the CDR3: TGTGCCAGCAACCCCATTCTGTCGAACACTGAAGCTTTCTTT.

The sample holds a few counts of this clonotype. The CDR3 DNA is TGTGCCAGTTCCGGGACAGGGTTCATTGGGTCTGGAAACACCATATATTTT. This encodes CASSGTGFIGSGNTIYF. V is TRBV2 and J is TRBJ1-3; 9 positions match TRBD1. This CDR3 is built from 17 residues. Germline V gene lookup returns CDR1 SNHLY and CDR2 FYNNEI. V lost 9 bases and J lost 1; bases outside the gene matches: 13.

This clonotype was seen ten or more times. V is TRBV19 and J is TRBJ2-7; the match to TRBD1 covers 12 bases. V shed 8 bases and J 3 bases; nucleotides not matched to a gene: 8. In germline, CDR1 is LNHDA, CDR2 SQIVND (reference sequence). The CDR3 loop spans 15 amino acids. The CDR3 coding sequence is TGTGCCAGTGCGACCGGGACAGGGGGCAACTACGAGCAGTACTTC. Amino acids: CASATGTGGNYEQYF.

This clonotype was seen repeatedly, ten times or more. The chain is built from TRBV30 and TRBJ2-5; weak D call: TRBD1 (6 bases). The germline V gene has CDR1 GTSNPN and CDR2 SVGIG (reference sequence). CDR3 length: 14 residues. V was cut by 4 bases and J by 5 bases, with 17 bases left in between. CDR3 protein: CAWIKVGGAETQYF. CDR3 DNA sequence: TGTGCCTGGATCAAAGTTGGGGGCGCGGAGACCCAGTACTTC.

This clonotype was detected a few times. A clone one base away is much larger, so this may be a read error. The chain uses TRBV28 and TRBJ2-1, with TRBD2 identical over 8 bases. Looked up from germline, CDR1 is MDHEN and CDR2 is SYDVKM. V was clipped by 4 bases and J by 6 bases; unmatched bases: 14. The CDR3 loop spans 17 amino acids. Here the CDR3 reads CASSSRAGGSVGNEQFF. The CDR3 DNA sequence: TGTGCCAGCAGTTCCCGGGCGGGGGGCAGTGTCGGCAATGAGCAGTTCTTC.

This chain links TRBV5-1 with TRBJ1-6; 10 positions match TRBD1. Germline CDR1 SGHRS, CDR2 YFSETQ. J gave up 9 bases and V 3 bases, and 6 bases lay outside the gene matches. The CDR3 is 15 residues long. The DNA of the CDR3 is TGCGCCAGCAGCTGGGGGACAGGGGCAAGTTCACCCCTCCACTTT. This codes for CASSWGTGASSPLHF.

The chain has TRBV7-2 and TRBJ2-7; 7 positions match TRBD1. CDR1 and CDR2 from the germline V gene are SGHTA and FQGNSA. V shed 2 bases, J shed 9 bases, and the junction held 10 bases outside the gene matches. The CDR3 contains 14 residues. The chain's CDR3 is CASSLRGQLTMQYF. The CDR3, as DNA: TGTGCCAGCAGCTTAAGGGGACAGCTTACGATGCAGTACTTC. Full variable domain (missing parts from reference TRBV7-2 and TRBJ2-7): GAGVSQSPSNKVTEKGKDVELRCDPISGHTALYWYRQSLGQGLEFLIYFQGNSAPDKSGLPSDRFSAERTGGSVSTLTIQRTQQEDSAVYLCASSLRGQLTMQYFGPGTRLTVT.

This clonotype appeared a few times. This rearrangement joins TRBV6-2 or TRBV6-3 to TRBJ2-1; 8 nucleotides agree with TRBD2. The V gene's germline CDR1 is MNHEY and CDR2 SVGEGT. Trimming cost V 6 bases and J 3 bases; bases outside gene matches: 7. The CDR3 runs 15 residues. The CDR3 sequence is CASSPTSGYYNEQFF. The CDR3 nucleotides are TGTGCCAGCAGCCCTACTAGCGGATACTACAATGAGCAGTTCTTC.

The CDR3 sequence is CASSPRQGMWNEQFF. In nucleotides, the CDR3 is TGTGCCAGCAGCCCCCGACAGGGTATGTGGAATGAGCAGTTCTTC. V is TRBV14 and J is TRBJ2-1; 7 nucleotides agree with TRBD1. Trimming at V came to 4 bases and at J to 7 bases, leaving 10 bases not matched to a gene. The CDR3 contains 15 residues. Per germline, CDR1 SGHDN and CDR2 FVKESK. The whole variable domain, filled in from reference TRBV14 and TRBJ2-1, reads EAGVTQFPSHSVIEKGQTVTLRCDPISGHDNLYWYRRVMGKEIKFLLHFVKESKQDESGMPNNRFLAERTGGTYSTLKVQPAELEDSGVYFCASSPRQGMWNEQFFGPGTRLTVL.

This clonotype was observed at least ten times. This rearrangement joins TRBV24-1 to TRBJ2-5; 11 nucleotides agree with TRBD1. The CDR3 has 16 residues. The germline CDR1 and CDR2 sequences are KGHDR and SFDVKD. V lost 7 bases, J lost 1 base, and 7 bases stayed unmatched. The CDR3 nucleotides read TGTGCCACCAGGGAGGGACAGGGGGGATCCCAAGAGACCCAGTACTTC. Protein: CATREGQGGSQETQYF.

This clonotype was seen ten or more times. The rearrangement links TRBV24-1 to TRBJ1-1; D gene uncertain. Germline CDR1 KGHDR, CDR2 SFDVKD. V lost 3 bases and J lost 1, with 14 bases in between. CDR3 length: 16 residues. The CDR3 is CATSDQSSDGNTEAFF. In nucleotides, the CDR3 is TGTGCCACCAGTGATCAGTCCTCCGACGGGAACACTGAAGCTTTCTTT.

This clonotype was detected ten times or more. The V call is TRBV28, the J call TRBJ1-5; TRBD1 matches 9 bases. This CDR3 has 15 residues. V gave up 5 bases and J gave up 3 bases; unmatched junction bases: 5. Germline lookup yields CDR1 MDHEN and CDR2 SYDVKM. CDR3 nucleotides: TGTGCCAGCAGTGGGGGACAGGGAAACAATCAGCCCCAGCATTTT. Translating gives CASSGGQGNNQPQHF.

Many counts were recorded for this clonotype. The gene calls are TRBV12-3 or TRBV12-4 and TRBJ2-7, with 8 bases fitting TRBD1. The V gene end was trimmed by 6 bases and the J gene end by 4 bases; junction bases not matched to a gene: 5. The CDR3 spans 13 residues. As DNA, the CDR3 is TGTGCCAGCAGACCGGGACAGGTATACGAGCAGTACTTC. Protein: CASRPGQVYEQYF.

In its sample, this clonotype was seen many times. The V call is TRBV27, the J call TRBJ2-5; 8 positions match TRBD2. Germline V gives CDR1 MNHEY, CDR2 SMNVEV (reference sequence). With 6 bases clipped from V and 7 bases from J, the junction kept 4 bases outside the gene matches. This CDR3 comprises 12 residues. The CDR3 DNA sequence: TGTGCCAGCAGGGCGGCGGGAGGGACCCAGTACTTC. This sequence encodes CASRAAGGTQYF.

This clonotype was observed a handful of times. V is TRBV4-1 and J is TRBJ2-2, with 9 nucleotides matching TRBD1. The germline gives CDR1 MGHRA, CDR2 YSYEKL. The CDR3 contains 23 residues. The V and J ends lost 0 bases and 5 bases, in that order; junction bases with no gene match: 25. Here the CDR3 reads CASSQDPWGQGGLAHGGTGELFF. The CDR3 nucleotides read TGCGCCAGCAGCCAAGACCCCTGGGGACAGGGAGGGCTGGCTCACGGTGGGACCGGGGAGCTGTTTTTT.

This chain connects TRBV4-1 to TRBJ2-3, with D tentatively TRBD2 (6 bases). There are 18 residues in the CDR3. Germline-derived CDR1 and CDR2 are MGHRA and YSYEKL. V lost 0 bases and J lost 5, with 21 bases in between. The CDR3 DNA reads as TGCGCCAGCAGCCAAGATTCCGGCATTGTGGGGGGAGGAGATACGCAGTATTTT. This sequence encodes CASSQDSGIVGGGDTQYF.

This clonotype has a handful of counts. The V call is TRBV6-1, the J call TRBJ2-1; 12 nucleotides match TRBD2. CDR1 is MNHNS and CDR2 is SASEGT in the germline V gene. After removal of 5 bases from V and 8 bases from J, the junction contained 10 bases not matched to a gene. The CDR3 consists of 16 residues. This CDR3 is CASSFTLAGGPDEQFF. In nucleotides, the CDR3 is TGTGCCAGCAGTTTCACTCTAGCGGGAGGGCCCGATGAGCAGTTCTTC.